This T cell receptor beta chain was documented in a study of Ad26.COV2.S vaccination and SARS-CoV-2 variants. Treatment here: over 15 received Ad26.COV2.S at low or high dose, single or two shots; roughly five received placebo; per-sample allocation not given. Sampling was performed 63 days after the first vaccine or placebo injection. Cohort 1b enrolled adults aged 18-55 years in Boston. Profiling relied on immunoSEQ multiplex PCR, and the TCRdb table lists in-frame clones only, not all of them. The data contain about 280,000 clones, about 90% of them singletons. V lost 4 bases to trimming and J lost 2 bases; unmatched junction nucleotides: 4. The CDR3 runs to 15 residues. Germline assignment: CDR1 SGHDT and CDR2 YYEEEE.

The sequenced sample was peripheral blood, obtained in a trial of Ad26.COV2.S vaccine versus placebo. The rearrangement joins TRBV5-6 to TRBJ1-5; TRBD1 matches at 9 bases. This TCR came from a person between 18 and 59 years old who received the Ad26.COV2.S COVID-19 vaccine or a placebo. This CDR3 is CASSQWTGGNQPQHF. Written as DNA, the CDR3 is TGTGCCAGCAGCCAATGGACAGGGGGCAATCAGCCCCAGCATTTT.